The clone carrying this T cell receptor (beta chain) was seen a single time. The antigen remains unidentified. Germline CDR1 SEHNR, CDR2 FQNEAQ (reference sequence). The V gene lost 4 bases and the J gene lost 0 bases, with 7 bases spanning the gap. CDR3 length: 13 residues. Treatment noted: oral pan-JAK inhibitor, 5-10 mg twice daily. Lesional scalp tissue (obtained by punch biopsy) and peripheral blood were collected from alopecia areata patients. These data come from a study of CD8+ T cells in alopecia areata. As for the study in general: Treatment comprised oral tofacitinib, 5 to 10 mg twice daily, in treated patients. Study-wide findings and caveats: Tofacitinib significantly reduced both scalp clonality and expanded CD8+ clones among the top 100. Among the cells sequenced in scalp samples are also the resident alphabeta T cells of normal skin.

Sequencing relied on a cDNA template that was reverse transcribed from extracted RNA. Method: immunoSEQ multiplex PCR; TCRdb's copy keeps in-frame clones and lacks some. The sample includes roughly 100,000 clones, 44% of them seen just once. This sample comprised CD8+ T cells sorted from blood, obtained at week 24, from a patient treated with tofacitinib. The gene calls are TRBV7-9 and TRBJ2-7; D unresolved. This sequence originates from a human donor with alopecia areata. CDR3 loop: CASSSGGSYEQYF. The CDR3 coding sequence is TGTGCCAGCAGCTCCGGCGGCTCCTACGAGCAGTACTTC. The full variable domain, rest sourced from reference TRBV7-9 and TRBJ2-7, is DTGVSQNPRHKITKRGQNVTFRCDPISEHNRLYWYRQTLGQGPEFLTYFQNEAQLEKSRLLSDRFSAERPKGSFSTLEIQRTEQGDSAMYLCASSSGGSYEQYFGPGTRLTVT.